The 4 T cell receptor beta chains listed next were all sequenced from one sample in a study of T cells in Graves' hyperthyroidism and ophthalmopathy. Template material for amplifying TCR beta CDR3 regions consisted of RNA transcripts. Initially, a first-round RT-PCR of the TCR CDR3 employed the HTBI primer set. TCRdb re-called the multiplex PCR reads with MiXCR, one entry per CDR3 protein. Of 750,000 to 900,000 distinct CDR3 sequences in the sample, roughly 40% were seen once. Sequencing used blood. These receptor sequences come from a man aged 18 to 30 with Graves' hyperthyroidism.

The chain uses TRBV19 and TRBJ2-2, with D perhaps matching TRBD1 or TRBD2 (5 bases each). The CDR3 sequence is 14 residues long. CDR1 is LNHDA and CDR2 is SQIVND in the germline V gene (reference sequence). The V gene lost 10 bases and the J gene lost 6 bases, with 18 bases spanning the gap. For the CDR3, the DNA is TGTGCCAATACCCTTGGGGGTTCGGCCGGGGAGCTGTTTTTT. Its translation: CANTLGGSAGELFF.

This clonotype has only a few counts. The chain carries TRBV7-6 and TRBJ1-3, with a tentative D call TRBD1 (5 bases). The germline gives CDR1 SGHVS, CDR2 FNYEAQ. The CDR3 has 15 amino acids. V dropped 4 bases and J dropped 4 bases, with 14 bases sitting between them. CDR3 amino acids: CASSSLTGSGNTIYF. The CDR3 DNA sequence: TGTGCCAGCAGCTCACTAACAGGTTCCGGAAACACCATATATTTT.

V and J are TRBV19 and TRBJ1-2; 7 bases align to TRBD1. Trimming took 9 bases from V and 2 from J; bases not matched to a gene: 15. CDR1 is LNHDA and CDR2 is SQIVND in the germline V gene (reference sequence). The CDR3 length is 16 residues. The CDR3 sequence is CASESRAGGSNYGYTF. The CDR3 region has the DNA TGTGCCAGCGAATCCCGGGCAGGGGGTTCAAACTATGGCTACACCTTC.

In DNA, the CDR3 is TGCAGTGCTAGAGATGAAGCGGGATCGAACACCGGGGAGCTGTTTTTT. Its translation: CSARDEAGSNTGELFF. This chain joins TRBV20-1 and TRBJ2-2; TRBD2 agrees at 7 bases. The CDR3 runs 16 residues. The V and J ends lost 0 bases and 0 bases, in that order; junction bases with no gene match: 4. Germline CDR1 and CDR2: DFQATT and SNEGSKA (reference sequence).